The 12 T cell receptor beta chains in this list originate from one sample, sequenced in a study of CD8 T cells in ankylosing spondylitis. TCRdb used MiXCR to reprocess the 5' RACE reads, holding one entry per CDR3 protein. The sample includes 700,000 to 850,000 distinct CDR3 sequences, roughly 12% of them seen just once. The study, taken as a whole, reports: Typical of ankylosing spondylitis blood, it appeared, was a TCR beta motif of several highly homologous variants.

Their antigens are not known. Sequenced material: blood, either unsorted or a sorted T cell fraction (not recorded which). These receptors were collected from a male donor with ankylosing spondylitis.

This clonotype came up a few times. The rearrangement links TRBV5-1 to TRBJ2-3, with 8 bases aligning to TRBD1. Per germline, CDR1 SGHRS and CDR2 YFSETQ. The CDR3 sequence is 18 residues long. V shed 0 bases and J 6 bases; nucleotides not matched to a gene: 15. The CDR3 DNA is TGCGCCAGCAGCTTGGCCGGGACAGGTGGTTTTAATTGGGATACGCAGTATTTT. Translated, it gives CASSLAGTGGFNWDTQYF.

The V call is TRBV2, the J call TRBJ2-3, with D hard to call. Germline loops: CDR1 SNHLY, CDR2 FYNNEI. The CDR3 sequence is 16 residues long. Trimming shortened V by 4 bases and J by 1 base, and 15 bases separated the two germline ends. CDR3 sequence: CASSGPTQARTDTQYF. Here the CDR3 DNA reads TGTGCCAGCAGTGGGCCGACCCAAGCCCGCACAGATACGCAGTATTTT.

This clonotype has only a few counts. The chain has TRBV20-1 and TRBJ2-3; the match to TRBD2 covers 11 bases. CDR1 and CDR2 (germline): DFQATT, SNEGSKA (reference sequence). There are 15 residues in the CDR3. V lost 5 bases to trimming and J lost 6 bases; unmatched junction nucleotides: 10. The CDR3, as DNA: TGCAGTGCTGAAGAGACTAGCGGGGCCGAGGATACGCAGTATTTT. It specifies CSAEETSGAEDTQYF.

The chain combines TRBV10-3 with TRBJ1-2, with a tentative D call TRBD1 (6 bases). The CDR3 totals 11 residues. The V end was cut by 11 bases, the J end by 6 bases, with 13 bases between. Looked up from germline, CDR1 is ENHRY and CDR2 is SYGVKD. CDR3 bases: TGTGCCCTTAGAGGGGGGCATGGCTACACCTTC. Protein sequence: CALRGGHGYTF.

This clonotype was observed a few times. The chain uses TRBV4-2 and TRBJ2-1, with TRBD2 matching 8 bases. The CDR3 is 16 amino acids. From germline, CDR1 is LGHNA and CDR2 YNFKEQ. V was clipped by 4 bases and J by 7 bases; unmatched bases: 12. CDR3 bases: TGTGCCAGCAGCCTCATAGCGGGGATGTTGATAAATGAGCAGTTCTTC. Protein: CASSLIAGMLINEQFF.

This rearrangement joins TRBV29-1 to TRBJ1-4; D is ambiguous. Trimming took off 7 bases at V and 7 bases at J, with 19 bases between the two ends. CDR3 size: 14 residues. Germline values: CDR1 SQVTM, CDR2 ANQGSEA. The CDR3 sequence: CSALPGSPGEKLFF. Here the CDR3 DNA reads TGCAGCGCCCTCCCCGGCAGTCCGGGTGAAAAACTGTTTTTT.

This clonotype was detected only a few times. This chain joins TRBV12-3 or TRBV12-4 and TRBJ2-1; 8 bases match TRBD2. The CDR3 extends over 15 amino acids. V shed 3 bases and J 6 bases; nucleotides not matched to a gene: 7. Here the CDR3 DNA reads TGTGCCAGCAGTTTCCCGGGACTAGTATCCAATGAGCAGTTCTTC. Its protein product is CASSFPGLVSNEQFF.

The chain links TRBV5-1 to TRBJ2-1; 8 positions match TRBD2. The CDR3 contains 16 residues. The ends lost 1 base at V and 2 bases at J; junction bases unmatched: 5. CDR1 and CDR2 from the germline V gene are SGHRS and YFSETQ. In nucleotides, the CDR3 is TGCGCCAGCAGCTTGTTTACAGCGGGGGCCTACAATGAGCAGTTCTTC. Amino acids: CASSLFTAGAYNEQFF.

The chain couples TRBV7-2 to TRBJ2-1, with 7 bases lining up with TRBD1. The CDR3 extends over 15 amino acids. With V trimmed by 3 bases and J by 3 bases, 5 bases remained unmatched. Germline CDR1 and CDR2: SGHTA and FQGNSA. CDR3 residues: CASSFSWTGYNEQFF. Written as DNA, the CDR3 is TGTGCCAGCAGCTTTTCCTGGACAGGCTACAATGAGCAGTTCTTC.

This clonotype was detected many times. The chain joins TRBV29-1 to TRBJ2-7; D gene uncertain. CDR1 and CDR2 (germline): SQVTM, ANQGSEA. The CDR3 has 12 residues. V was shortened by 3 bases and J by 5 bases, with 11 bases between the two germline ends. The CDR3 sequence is CSVETNMNEQYF. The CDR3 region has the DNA TGCAGCGTTGAGACGAATATGAACGAGCAGTACTTC.

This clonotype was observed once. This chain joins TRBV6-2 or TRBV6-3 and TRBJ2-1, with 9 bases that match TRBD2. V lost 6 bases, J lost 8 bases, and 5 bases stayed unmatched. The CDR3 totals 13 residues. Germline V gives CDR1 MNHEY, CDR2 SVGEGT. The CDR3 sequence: CASRASGVDEQFF. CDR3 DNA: TGTGCCAGCAGGGCTAGCGGGGTGGATGAGCAGTTCTTC.

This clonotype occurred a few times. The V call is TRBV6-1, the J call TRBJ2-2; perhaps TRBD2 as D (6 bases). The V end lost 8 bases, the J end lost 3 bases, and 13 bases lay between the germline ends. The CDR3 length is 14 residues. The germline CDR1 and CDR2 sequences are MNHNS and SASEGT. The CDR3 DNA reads TGTGCCAGCGGGAGGATTTGGGACACCGGGGAGCTGTTTTTT. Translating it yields CASGRIWDTGELFF.